The 21 T cell receptor beta chains listed next were all sequenced from one sample in a study of T cell repertoires in cytomegalovirus infection. TCRdb ran MiXCR on the reads and lists one entry per CDR3 protein. Of 300,000 to 450,000 distinct CDR3 sequences listed, about a sixth are singletons. Sequenced input: PBMCs. The receptors come from a human donor in good health (CMV status not recorded). Some clones in this sample may be carry-over from other donors' samples.

This clonotype was recorded a few times. V gene TRBV5-8 combines with J gene TRBJ2-7; D not resolved. Trimming left V 6 bases short and J 3 bases short, with 10 bases between. Germline V gives CDR1 SGHTS, CDR2 YDEGEE. CDR3 length: 12 amino acids. CDR3 residues: CASTLIDYEQYF. CDR3 DNA: TGTGCCAGCACCCTGATAGACTACGAGCAGTACTTC. Combining the CDR3 with reference TRBV5-8 and TRBJ2-7 gives the whole variable domain EAGVTQSPTHLIKTRGQQATLRCSPISGHTSVYWYQQALGLGLQFLLWYDEGEERNRGNFPPRFSGRQFPNYSSELNVNALELEDSALYLCASTLIDYEQYFGPGTRLTVT.

The chain uses TRBV6-5 and TRBJ1-4, with D possibly being TRBD1 (6 bases). V was trimmed by 0 bases and J by 8 bases, leaving 13 bases between them. Germline values: CDR1 MNHEY, CDR2 SVGAGI. This CDR3 has 15 amino acids. The CDR3 sequence is CASSYSGGRGEKLFF. The CDR3 DNA sequence: TGTGCCAGCAGTTACTCGGGGGGGCGAGGGGAAAAACTGTTTTTT.

The V call is TRBV9, the J call TRBJ2-7; the D is unclear. V lost 0 bases to trimming and J lost 3 bases, with 10 bases between them. This CDR3 has 14 residues. Germline loops: CDR1 SGDLS, CDR2 YYNGEE. As DNA, the CDR3 is TGTGCCAGCAGCGTAGCAGAGCACAGCTACGAGCAGTACTTC. Encoded protein: CASSVAEHSYEQYF.

The chain has TRBV4-2 and TRBJ2-7; the D is unclear. Germline-derived CDR1 and CDR2 are LGHNA and YNFKEQ. The CDR3 consists of 14 residues. Trimming removed 0 bases from V and 2 bases from J, with 8 bases in between. The CDR3 DNA reads as TGTGCCAGCAGCCAAGATACAGCGACCTACGAGCAGTACTTC. Translated: CASSQDTATYEQYF.

This clonotype was seen only a few times. The rearrangement joins TRBV11-2 to TRBJ2-3, with 12 bases lining up with TRBD2. Unmatched junction bases numbered 7, after V lost 5 bases and J lost 4 bases. This CDR3 is built from 16 residues. Per germline, CDR1 SGHAT and CDR2 FQNNGV. Written as DNA, the CDR3 is TGTGCCAGCAGCACCCGACTAGCGGGAGTCTCAGATACGCAGTATTTT. Translating gives CASSTRLAGVSDTQYF.

This clonotype was seen only a few times. The chain carries TRBV5-4 and TRBJ1-6; D possibly corresponds to TRBD1 (5 bases). V lost 3 bases, J lost 9 bases, and 19 bases lay in between. This CDR3 contains 16 residues. In germline, CDR1 is SGHNT, CDR2 YYREEE (reference sequence). The CDR3 DNA sequence: TGTGCCAGCAGCTCAACAGCCCCGGGAGGGGCTTCACCCCTCCACTTT. It translates to CASSSTAPGGASPLHF.

This clonotype was counted a few times. The chain has TRBV5-4 and TRBJ2-7; no definite D call. Trimming took 7 bases from V and 0 from J, leaving 8 bases between them. The CDR3 runs 12 residues. Germline V gene lookup returns CDR1 SGHNT and CDR2 YYREEE (reference sequence). For the CDR3, the DNA is TGTGCCAGCCAAGGTGACTCCTACGAGCAGTACTTC. This codes for CASQGDSYEQYF. Complete variable domain (other parts from reference TRBV5-4 and TRBJ2-7): ETGVTQSPTHLIKTRGQQVTLRCSSQSGHNTVSWYQQALGQGPQFIFQYYREEENGRGNFPPRFSGLQFPNYSSELNVNALELDDSALYLCASQGDSYEQYFGPGTRLTVT.

This rearrangement joins TRBV2 to TRBJ2-6, with no clear D. The CDR3 is made up of 15 amino acids. Trimming removed 3 bases at V and 0 bases at J, with 6 bases between. Germline CDR1 is SNHLY and CDR2 is FYNNEI. CDR3 DNA sequence: TGTGCCAGCAGTGATGTTGTCTCTGGGGCCAACGTCCTGACTTTC. Protein: CASSDVVSGANVLTF.

The chain employs TRBV4-2 and TRBJ2-3; no definite D call. The ends were cut back, 3 bases at V and 1 base at J, with 11 bases in the middle. The germline V gene encodes CDR1 LGHNA and CDR2 YNFKEQ. The CDR3 totals 15 residues. The CDR3 sequence: CASSQGGERTDTQYF. For the CDR3, the DNA is TGTGCCAGCAGCCAGGGCGGCGAGCGCACAGATACGCAGTATTTT.

This clonotype showed up many times. The chain uses TRBV7-2 and TRBJ1-1; 8 bases agree with TRBD1. J gave up 4 bases and V 6 bases, and 4 bases lay outside the gene matches. Looked up from germline, CDR1 is SGHTA and CDR2 is FQGNSA. This CDR3 has 13 amino acids. The DNA of the CDR3 is TGTGCCAGCAGAACAACAGGGGGCACTGAAGCTTTCTTT. This sequence encodes CASRTTGGTEAFF.

This clonotype was counted between two and nine times. The chain joins TRBV15 to TRBJ2-7, with 9 bases lining up with TRBD2. CDR1 is LNHNV and CDR2 is YYDKDF in the germline V gene (reference sequence). CDR3 length: 15 residues. The junction had 3 bases not matched to a gene; V was cut back by 1 base and J by 2 bases. The CDR3 loop reads CATSRGTSAAYEQYF. The CDR3 nucleotides are TGTGCCACCAGCAGAGGGACTAGCGCGGCCTACGAGCAGTACTTC.

This chain joins TRBV7-2 and TRBJ2-3, with 12 bases aligning to TRBD2. Germline values: CDR1 SGHTA, CDR2 FQGNSA. This CDR3 has 14 amino acids. Germline trimming cut 6 bases from V and 4 bases from J; bases unmatched to any gene: 2. The CDR3 protein is CASRTSGRPDTQYF. The CDR3 coding sequence is TGTGCCAGCAGGACTAGCGGGAGACCAGATACGCAGTATTTT.

The table lists this clonotype with many counts. V gene TRBV7-8 combines with J gene TRBJ2-3, with TRBD2 matching 9 bases. V shed 3 bases and J 6 bases; nucleotides not matched to a gene: 7. Germline CDR1 and CDR2: SGHVS and FQNEAQ. This CDR3 comprises 15 residues. CDR3 residues: CASSLLAGFPDTQYF. Written as DNA, the CDR3 is TGTGCCAGCAGCTTGCTAGCGGGATTCCCCGATACGCAGTATTTT.

This clonotype was seen a single time. A much more abundant neighbour one base away suggests this may be a read error. The chain joins TRBV6-2 or TRBV6-3 to TRBJ1-4, with 7 bases lining up with TRBD1. The germline gives CDR1 MNHEY, CDR2 SVGEGT. The CDR3 is made up of 14 amino acids. V dropped 6 bases and J dropped 8; count of bases not matched to a gene: 9. The CDR3 loop reads CASRPEQGTEKLFF. CDR3 coding DNA: TGTGCCAGCAGACCGGAACAGGGGACCGAAAAACTGTTTTTT.

This clonotype was counted at least ten times. Written as DNA, the CDR3 is TGTGCCAGCAGGGGCCTCTCAGAGACCCAGTACTTC. Its protein product is CASRGLSETQYF. This chain joins TRBV7-9 and TRBJ2-5; D not resolved. CDR3 length: 12 amino acids. The germline CDR1 and CDR2 sequences are SEHNR and FQNEAQ (reference sequence). V was cut by 6 bases and J by 4 bases, with 9 bases left in between.

This clonotype was detected only a few times. The chain employs TRBV7-9 and TRBJ2-1; 7 nucleotides align to TRBD2. Germline V gene lookup returns CDR1 SEHNR and CDR2 FQNEAQ (reference sequence). The CDR3 length is 18 residues. Trimming cost V 7 bases and J 3 bases; bases outside gene matches: 18. In DNA, the CDR3 is TGTGCCAGCACCTCCCCAACCCTCCGGGAGGCCTTCTACAATGAGCAGTTCTTC. Residues: CASTSPTLREAFYNEQFF.

Only a few counts were recorded for this clonotype. The J gene is TRBJ2-7, the V gene TRBV20-1, with TRBD1 as a possible D gene (6 bases). The V and J ends lost 4 bases and 1 base respectively, with 11 bases between them. Germline V gene sequence: CDR1 DFQATT, CDR2 SNEGSKA (reference sequence). This CDR3 region has 13 residues. CDR3 nucleotides: TGCAGTGCTACCGGGACAAATTCCTACGAGCAGTACTTC. Translation: CSATGTNSYEQYF.

This clonotype was counted a few times. The chain combines TRBV12-5 with TRBJ1-1, with D uncertain. Trimming removed 2 bases at V and 4 bases at J, with 11 bases between. Germline values: CDR1 LGHNT, CDR2 FRNRAP. This CDR3 region has 14 residues. CDR3 sequence reads: CASGLSWEGTEAFF. The DNA of the CDR3 is TGTGCTAGTGGTTTGAGTTGGGAGGGCACTGAAGCTTTCTTT. Looking up the rest from reference TRBV12-5 and TRBJ1-1 gives the full variable domain: DARVTQTPRHKVTEMGQEVTMRCQPILGHNTVFWYRQTMMQGLELLAYFRNRAPLDDSGMPKDRFSAEMPDATLATLKIQPSEPRDSAVYFCASGLSWEGTEAFFGQGTRLTVV.

This chain uses TRBV7-6 with TRBJ2-3; a possible D gene is TRBD2 (6 bases). Germline CDR1 SGHVS, CDR2 FNYEAQ. The CDR3 has 15 residues. Trimming shortened V by 5 bases and J by 3 bases, and 15 bases separated the two germline ends. The CDR3 reads CASSPAAAGTDTQYF. In DNA, the CDR3 is TGTGCCAGCAGCCCAGCGGCTGCGGGGACAGATACGCAGTATTTT.

This clonotype came up many times. The V call is TRBV6-1, the J call TRBJ2-3; the D gene is possibly TRBD1 (7 bases). V lost 5 bases to trimming and J lost 2 bases, with 17 bases between them. Per the germline V gene, CDR1 is MNHNS and CDR2 is SASEGT. The CDR3 is made up of 16 amino acids. The CDR3 loop is CASSSAGQRDTDTQYF. Here the CDR3 DNA reads TGTGCCAGCAGTTCCGCGGGACAGCGAGACACAGATACGCAGTATTTT.

In this sample, this clonotype turned up a few times. The chain employs TRBV9 and TRBJ2-1; D possibly corresponds to TRBD2 (6 bases). This CDR3 has 13 residues. The V and J ends lost 3 bases and 7 bases respectively, with 11 bases between them. Germline values: CDR1 SGDLS, CDR2 YYNGEE. The CDR3 DNA reads TGTGCCAGCAGCGCTAGCGCGGGTAATGAGCAGTTCTTC. Amino acids: CASSASAGNEQFF.